This T cell receptor beta chain is drawn from a study of Siglec-9 on CD8 T cells in melanoma (dated by TCRdb to between 2018 and 2021). Describing the broader study: The study investigated Siglec-9 expression on CD8+ T cells and the role of Siglec-9 in regulating T cells in the melanoma tumor microenvironment.

The library was produced with the immunoSEQ multiplex PCR assay. Here the immuneACCESS table is served through TCRdb, limited to in-frame sequences with V and J called. Missing clones are a known gap in these copies; in checked studies unresolved V genes cover under half, and the rest lacks a known reason. Present in this sample are about 36,000 clones, 84% of which were seen just once. Jointly, the top ten make up approximately 1.8% of the sample. Worth noting for this clone: This clone's antigen is unknown. Per-base quality was not reported, and no clone a single base away is much larger than it.

The paper's findings and limits, for the study overall: According to the reported findings, Siglec-9 marked and regulated a subset of effector memory CD8+ T cells that seemed to build up inside melanoma tumors.

Cut back by 4 bases and 7 bases, the V and J ends lie 8 bases apart. Per the germline V gene, MNHNS is the CDR1 and SASEGT is the CDR2. Including cysteine and phenylalanine, the CDR3 has 11 amino acids. Left in the record is the CDR3 DNA by itself, 33 bases read in frame from the first base. Sequencing input: Siglec-9- CD8+ T cells sorted from blood. This specimen's cell subset or site label, interpreted: CD8 T cells lacking Siglec-9. The V gene is TRBV6-1 and the J gene is TRBJ2-7, with no confidently assigned D gene. The origin of this receptor is a human donor in good health. Here is the DNA: TGTGCCAGCAGTGCCCCCCGAGAGCAGTACTTC. The translation is CASSAPREQYF.